This T cell receptor beta chain was found in a study of T cell responses to AZD1222 COVID-19 vaccine. Some clones are missing from TCRdb's copy, which holds only in-frame ones; the method was immunoSEQ multiplex PCR. The sample contains approximately 85,000 clones, about nine tenths of which appear only once. Germline CDR1 reads KGHSH; CDR2 reads LQKENI. Trimming left V 4 bases short and J 1 base short, with 4 bases between. The CDR3 contains 12 residues. As to this clone: Its matching antigen is unknown.

General study findings and limits: Repertoire samples came only from after the peak T cell response.

The sequences come from peripheral blood, collected on day 0 of AZD1222 vaccination. V usage is TRBV18 and J usage is TRBJ1-1; D is unresolved. The origin of this receptor is an adult in good health. For the CDR3, the DNA is TGTGCCAGCTCACAGGGGAACACTGAAGCTTTCTTT. Its protein is CASSQGNTEAFF.